Listed below are T cell receptor beta chains from one sample, sequenced in a study of blood T cell repertoires in COVID-19. Libraries were prepared by immunoSEQ multiplex PCR; TCRdb keeps only in-frame clonotypes and omits some of them. The table has more than 250,000 clones, around 85% seen once. The sample comprised PBMCs or T cells enriched from blood (not recorded which). The receptors stem from a woman in her 40s who had recovered from COVID-19. CDR3s include the opening cysteine and the closing phenylalanine or tryptophan. A D gene is named only where the DNA matches it firmly. A row's size may be missing; if present it is once, few, many or a size class.

D: TRBD1
size: once
J: TRBJ2-7
V: TRBV30
DNA: TGTGCCTGGAGTGGGACAGGGGGCACCTACGAGCAGTACTTC
CDR3: CAWSGTGGTYEQYF

D: TRBD1
size: .
J: TRBJ1-2
V: TRBV6-6
DNA: TGTGCCAGCAGAACAGGGGACTATGGCTACACCTTC
CDR3: CASRTGDYGYTF

D: TRBD2
size: .
J: TRBJ2-1
V: TRBV5-1
DNA: TGCGCCAGCAGCTTGTTAGGGACTAGCGCCACGATTGAGCAGTTCTTC
CDR3: CASSLLGTSATIEQFF

D: .
size: .
J: TRBJ2-1
V: TRBV3-1/TRBV3-2
DNA: TGTGCCAGCAGCCGGGGCAACTTATACAATGAGCAGTTCTTC
CDR3: CASSRGNLYNEQFF

D: .
size: .
J: TRBJ1-1
V: TRBV12-3/TRBV12-4
DNA: TGTGCCAGCAGTTCAGGGATGAAAGCTTTCTTT
CDR3: CASSSGMKAFF

D: TRBD2
size: .
J: TRBJ2-7
V: TRBV28
DNA: TGTGCCAGCAGACTAGCGGGAGGCTACGAGCAGTACTTC
CDR3: CASRLAGGYEQYF

D: TRBD2
size: .
J: TRBJ2-1
V: TRBV13
DNA: TGTGCCAGCAGCCCTGATCTAGCGGGTCAAGATCCCCATGAGCAGTTCTTC
CDR3: CASSPDLAGQDPHEQFF

D: .
size: .
J: TRBJ1-3
V: TRBV3-1/TRBV3-2
DNA: TGTGCCAGCAGCCAAGATTCGGGGATAAACACCATATATTTT
CDR3: CASSQDSGINTIYF

D: .
size: .
J: TRBJ1-5
V: TRBV20-1
DNA: TGCAGTGCTGGGCCTCAGCCCCAGCATTTT
CDR3: CSAGPQPQHF

D: .
size: .
J: TRBJ2-3
V: TRBV7-9
DNA: TGTGCCAGCAGCTTAGGGTTAGCAACAGATACGCAGTATTTT
CDR3: CASSLGLATDTQYF

D: .
size: .
J: TRBJ1-2
V: TRBV6-7
DNA: TGTGCCAGCGTGGGAGTGGGCTGGGGCTACACCTTC
CDR3: CASVGVGWGYTF

D: .
size: .
J: TRBJ1-1
V: TRBV4-1
DNA: TGCGCCAGCAGCCAAGTTGGCGGGTCGCCTGAAGCTTTCTTT
CDR3: CASSQVGGSPEAFF

D: .
size: .
J: TRBJ2-7
V: TRBV28
DNA: TGTGCCAGTTGGAAGGGGTTGGATTCCTACGAGCAGTACTTC
CDR3: CASWKGLDSYEQYF

D: TRBD1
size: .
J: TRBJ1-1
V: TRBV6-4
DNA: TGTGCCAGCAGATTGACAGGGCGGACTGAAGCTTTCTTT
CDR3: CASRLTGRTEAFF

D: .
size: .
J: TRBJ2-7
V: TRBV5-4
DNA: TGTGCCAGCAGCTTGTTAGAATCCTCCACCTACGAGCAGTACTTC
CDR3: CASSLLESSTYEQYF

D: .
size: .
J: TRBJ1-2
V: TRBV6-2/TRBV6-3
DNA: TGTGCCAGCAGCCCAGGGGAAGGCGGCTACACCTTC
CDR3: CASSPGEGGYTF

D: .
size: once
J: TRBJ2-1
V: TRBV7-8
DNA: TGTGCCAGCAGATTACTAGGCGATGAGCAGTTCTTC
CDR3: CASRLLGDEQFF

D: TRBD2
size: once
J: TRBJ2-1
V: TRBV10-3
DNA: TGTGCCATCAGTGATTCGAGCGGGGTTCCCTCCTACAATGAGCAGTTCTTC
CDR3: CAISDSSGVPSYNEQFF

D: TRBD1
size: .
J: TRBJ2-2
V: TRBV28
DNA: TGTGCCAGCAGCCGAATCGGACAGGGGTACAGGGAGCTGTTTTTT
CDR3: CASSRIGQGYRELFF

D: TRBD1
size: .
J: TRBJ2-2
V: TRBV5-6
DNA: TGTGCCAGCAGCTACAGGACAGGGGTGACCGGGGAGCTGTTTTTT
CDR3: CASSYRTGVTGELFF

D: TRBD1
size: .
J: TRBJ2-7
V: TRBV7-2
DNA: TGTGCCAGCAGCAGGGACAGGCCCTCCTACGAGCAGTACTTC
CDR3: CASSRDRPSYEQYF

D: .
size: few
J: TRBJ2-2
V: TRBV15
DNA: TGTGCCACCAGAAGAGGTGCGTTGAACACCGGGGAGCTGTTTTTT
CDR3: CATRRGALNTGELFF

D: TRBD1
size: .
J: TRBJ1-3
V: TRBV5-1
DNA: TGCGCCAGCAGAACAGGGGACTCTGGAAACACCATATATTTT
CDR3: CASRTGDSGNTIYF

D: TRBD1
size: .
J: TRBJ1-5
V: TRBV6-5
DNA: TGTGCCAGCATCCGGGACAGGGTCAATCAGCCCCAGCATTTT
CDR3: CASIRDRVNQPQHF

D: .
size: once
J: TRBJ1-1
V: TRBV12-3/TRBV12-4
DNA: TGTGCCAGCACCCTAACCCGCTACACTGAAGCTTTCTTT
CDR3: CASTLTRYTEAFF

D: TRBD2
size: once
J: TRBJ2-7
V: TRBV3-1/TRBV3-2
DNA: TGTGCCAGCAGCCGCCTAGCGGGACTCTACGAGCAGTACTTC
CDR3: CASSRLAGLYEQYF

D: TRBD2
size: .
J: TRBJ2-1
V: TRBV9
DNA: TGTGCCAGCAGCGTAGGCCCCCGGACTAGCGGGAGCTATGAGCAGTTCTTC
CDR3: CASSVGPRTSGSYEQFF

D: TRBD2
size: .
J: TRBJ2-1
V: TRBV24-1
DNA: TGTGCCACCGCCTCGGGGGGGCGGAATGAGCAGTTCTTC
CDR3: CATASGGRNEQFF

D: .
size: .
J: TRBJ2-7
V: TRBV27
DNA: TGTGCCAGCGATTCGGGTCAGCAGCCTGGGGAGCAGTACTTC
CDR3: CASDSGQQPGEQYF

D: TRBD1
size: .
J: TRBJ1-2
V: TRBV12-3/TRBV12-4
DNA: TGTGCCAGCAGCGACAGGGGGCGCCGCGGCTACACCTTC
CDR3: CASSDRGRRGYTF

D: .
size: .
J: TRBJ2-4
V: TRBV7-9
DNA: TGTGCCAGCAGCTTTGCACAAACCGAAAACATTCAGTACTTC
CDR3: CASSFAQTENIQYF

D: TRBD1
size: .
J: TRBJ2-2
V: TRBV2
DNA: TGTGCCAGCAGAGAGGGCGGGACAGGGGACACCGGGGAGCTGTTTTTT
CDR3: CASREGGTGDTGELFF

D: TRBD2
size: .
J: TRBJ2-7
V: TRBV7-2
DNA: TGTGCCAGCAGCTTAGCGTTTTCTAGCGGTAGCTCCTACGAGCAGTACTTC
CDR3: CASSLAFSSGSSYEQYF

D: .
size: .
J: TRBJ2-7
V: TRBV28
DNA: TGTGCCAGCAGTTTATCTAGGCTCCGGGGAAGCGAGCAGTACTTC
CDR3: CASSLSRLRGSEQYF

D: TRBD2
size: .
J: TRBJ2-1
V: TRBV24-1
DNA: TGTGCCACCGGGACTAGTAAGTCCTACAATGAGCAGTTCTTC
CDR3: CATGTSKSYNEQFF

D: TRBD1
size: .
J: TRBJ1-1
V: TRBV15
DNA: TGTGCCACCAGCAGAGCGGACAGGGGCACTGAAGCTTTCTTT
CDR3: CATSRADRGTEAFF

D: .
size: .
J: TRBJ2-3
V: TRBV27
DNA: TGTGCCAGCAGTCCCAAGACGGGAGTCGGGACAGATACGCAGTATTTT
CDR3: CASSPKTGVGTDTQYF

D: .
size: .
J: TRBJ1-2
V: TRBV28
DNA: TGTGCCACCGTGGGTAGCGGGGATAACTATGGCTACACCTTC
CDR3: CATVGSGDNYGYTF

D: TRBD2
size: .
J: TRBJ2-1
V: TRBV5-1
DNA: TGCGCCAGCAGCTTGTCCGCACGGACTAGCGGAGACAATGAGCAGTTCTTC
CDR3: CASSLSARTSGDNEQFF

D: TRBD2
size: .
J: TRBJ2-1
V: TRBV30
DNA: TGTGCCTGGAGTGAGGTAGCGGGAGATGAGCAGTTCTTC
CDR3: CAWSEVAGDEQFF

D: TRBD2
size: .
J: TRBJ2-5
V: TRBV6-5
DNA: TGTGCCAGCAGTCCTAGCGGGAGTGGAGAGACCCAGTACTTC
CDR3: CASSPSGSGETQYF

D: .
size: once
J: TRBJ2-1
V: TRBV9
DNA: TGTGCCAGCAGCGTAGATGGGACTCCTAACAATGAGCAGTTCTTC
CDR3: CASSVDGTPNNEQFF

D: .
size: .
J: TRBJ2-6
V: TRBV7-9
DNA: TGTGCCTCCCGGTGGGAGTTTGGGGCCAACGTCCTGACTTTC
CDR3: CASRWEFGANVLTF

D: TRBD1
size: .
J: TRBJ2-7
V: TRBV5-1
DNA: TGCGCCAGCAGCCCATCGGGACAGGCCTACGAGCAGTACTTC
CDR3: CASSPSGQAYEQYF

D: TRBD2
size: .
J: TRBJ2-7
V: TRBV28
DNA: TGTGCCAGCAGTCCGGGGACTAGCGGACCGTACGAGCAGTACTTC
CDR3: CASSPGTSGPYEQYF

D: .
size: .
J: TRBJ2-5
V: TRBV19
DNA: TGTGCCAGTAGCGGTGGTGCGGCGGGGCCGGAAGAGACCCAGTACTTC
CDR3: CASSGGAAGPEETQYF

D: .
size: .
J: TRBJ1-5
V: TRBV6-5
DNA: TGTGCCAGCAACACCCAGGGAGGGTACGGGCAGCCCCAGCATTTT
CDR3: CASNTQGGYGQPQHF

D: TRBD2
size: .
J: TRBJ2-7
V: TRBV28
DNA: TGTGCCAGCAGTTTGGGGGGAGGACTAGCGGGAGGCGAGCAGTACTTC
CDR3: CASSLGGGLAGGEQYF

D: .
size: .
J: TRBJ2-1
V: TRBV5-1
DNA: TGCGCCAGCAGCGCCAGCGGGCCTACCTACAATGAGCAGTTCTTC
CDR3: CASSASGPTYNEQFF